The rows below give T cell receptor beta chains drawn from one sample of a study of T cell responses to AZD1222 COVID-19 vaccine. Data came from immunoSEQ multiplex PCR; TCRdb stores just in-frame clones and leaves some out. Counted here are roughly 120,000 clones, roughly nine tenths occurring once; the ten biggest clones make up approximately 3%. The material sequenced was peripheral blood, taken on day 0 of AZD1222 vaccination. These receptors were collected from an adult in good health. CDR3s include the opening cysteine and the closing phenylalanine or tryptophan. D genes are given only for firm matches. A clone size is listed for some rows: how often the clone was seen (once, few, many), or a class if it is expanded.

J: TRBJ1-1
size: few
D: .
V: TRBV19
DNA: TGTGCCAGTAGTGCAGGGGCGGTAAACACTGAAGCTTTCTTT
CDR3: CASSAGAVNTEAFF

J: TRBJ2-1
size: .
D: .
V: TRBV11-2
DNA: TGTGCCAGCAGCCCCGACGTTAGCTCCTACAATGAGCAGTTCTTC
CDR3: CASSPDVSSYNEQFF

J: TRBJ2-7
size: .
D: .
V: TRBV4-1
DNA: TGCGCCAGCAGCCAAGACACAGGCTCTGGGTACGAGCAGTACTTC
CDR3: CASSQDTGSGYEQYF

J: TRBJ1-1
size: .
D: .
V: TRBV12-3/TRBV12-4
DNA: TGTGCCAGCAGTCCTTCCACTGAAGCTTTCTTT
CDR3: CASSPSTEAFF

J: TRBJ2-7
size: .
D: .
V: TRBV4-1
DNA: TGCGCCAGCAGCCAAGCTCCAGGACGGGGTGACTACGAGCAGTACTTC
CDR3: CASSQAPGRGDYEQYF

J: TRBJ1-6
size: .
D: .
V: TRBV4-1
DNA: TGCGCCAGCAGCCAAGATTCAAGGAGTTCACCCCTCCACTTT
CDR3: CASSQDSRSSPLHF

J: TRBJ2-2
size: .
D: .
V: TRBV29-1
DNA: TGCAGCGTTTACACCGGGGAGCTGTTTTTT
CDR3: CSVYTGELFF

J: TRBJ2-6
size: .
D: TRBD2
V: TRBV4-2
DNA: TGTGCCAGCAGCCAAGGAGGGACTAGCGGTCGAAGCGCCAACGTCCTGACTTTC
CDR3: CASSQGGTSGRSANVLTF

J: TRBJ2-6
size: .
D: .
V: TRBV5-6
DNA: TGTGCCAGCAGCTCACGAGGGGCGAGAGGGGCCAACGTCCTGACTTTC
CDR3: CASSSRGARGANVLTF

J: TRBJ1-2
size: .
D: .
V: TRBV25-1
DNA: TGTGCCAGCAGTGAACCTGGTGACAGTCCTTTTCCCACGTATGGCTACACCTTC
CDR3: CASSEPGDSPFPTYGYTF

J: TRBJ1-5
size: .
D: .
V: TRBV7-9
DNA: TGTGCCAGCAGCTCCCCGAATCAGCCCCAGCATTTT
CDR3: CASSSPNQPQHF

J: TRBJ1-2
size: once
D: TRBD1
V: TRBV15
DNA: TGTGCCACCAGCGAAGGACAGGGCTATGGCTACACCTTC
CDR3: CATSEGQGYGYTF

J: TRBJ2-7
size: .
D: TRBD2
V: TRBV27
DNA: TGTGCCAGCAGTTTTGAAGGCCCCCTGGGACCGACTAGCGGAAACTACGAGCAGTACTTC
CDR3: CASSFEGPLGPTSGNYEQYF

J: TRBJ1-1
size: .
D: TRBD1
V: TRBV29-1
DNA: TGCAGCGTTGGGGACAGGACGAACACTGAAGCTTTCTTT
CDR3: CSVGDRTNTEAFF

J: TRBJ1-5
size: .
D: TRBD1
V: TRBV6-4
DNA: TGTGCCAGCGTAACTCCCGGGACAGGGAGAGGGAATCAGCCCCAGCATTTT
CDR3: CASVTPGTGRGNQPQHF

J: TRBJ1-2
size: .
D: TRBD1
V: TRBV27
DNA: TGTGCCAGCAGCGACAGGGGACGCGGCGGCTACACCTTC
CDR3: CASSDRGRGGYTF

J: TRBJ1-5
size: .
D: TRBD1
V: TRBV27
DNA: TGTGCCAGCAGTTCCAGGGGGTATAGCAATCAGCCCCAGCATTTT
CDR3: CASSSRGYSNQPQHF

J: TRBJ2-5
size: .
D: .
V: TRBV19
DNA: TGTGCCAGTAGTATAGGTGGCGGATTGATGGAGACCCAGTACTTC
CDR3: CASSIGGGLMETQYF

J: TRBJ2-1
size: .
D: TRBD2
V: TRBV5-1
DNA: TGCGCCAGCCGGAGCGGGAGCGTGAACAATGAGCAGTTCTTC
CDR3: CASRSGSVNNEQFF

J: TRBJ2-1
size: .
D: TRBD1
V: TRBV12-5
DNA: TGTGCTAGTGGTCCGGTGCGGGGACAGGGGTTCGGTGAGCAGTTCTTC
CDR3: CASGPVRGQGFGEQFF

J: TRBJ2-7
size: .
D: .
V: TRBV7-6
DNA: TGTGCCAGCAGCTCCGGGGGCCATAACTCCTACGAGCAGTACTTC
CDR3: CASSSGGHNSYEQYF

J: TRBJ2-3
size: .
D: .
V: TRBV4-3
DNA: TGCGCCAGCAGCCCGGACGAAGATACGCAGTATTTT
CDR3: CASSPDEDTQYF

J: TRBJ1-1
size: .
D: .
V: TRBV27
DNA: TGTGCCAGCAGTCCCCCGGGAGAGTATGAAGCTTTCTTT
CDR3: CASSPPGEYEAFF

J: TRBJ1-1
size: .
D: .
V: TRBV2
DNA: TGTGCCAGCGGGGGGGTGGTGAACACTGAAGCTTTCTTT
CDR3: CASGGVVNTEAFF

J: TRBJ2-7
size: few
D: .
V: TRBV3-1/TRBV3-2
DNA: TGTGCCAGCAGCCAAGTTCATATGGGCGAGCAGTACTTC
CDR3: CASSQVHMGEQYF

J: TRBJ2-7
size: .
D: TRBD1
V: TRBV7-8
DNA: TGTGCCAGCAGCCCGGGACAGTACTCCTACGAGCAGTACTTC
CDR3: CASSPGQYSYEQYF

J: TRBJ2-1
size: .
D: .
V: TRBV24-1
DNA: TGTGCCACCAGTGACTCGGGGGTCCCGAGTGAGCAGTTCTTC
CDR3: CATSDSGVPSEQFF

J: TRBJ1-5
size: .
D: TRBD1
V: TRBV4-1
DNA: TGCGCCAGCAGCCCGCTGACAGGGCCCCTACAGCCCCAGCATTTT
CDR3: CASSPLTGPLQPQHF

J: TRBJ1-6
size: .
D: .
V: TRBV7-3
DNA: TGTGCCAGCAGCGTAGATAGCTCCTATAATTCACCCCTCCACTTT
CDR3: CASSVDSSYNSPLHF

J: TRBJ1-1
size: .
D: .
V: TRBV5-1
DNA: TGCGCCAGCAGCTTGGTTACAGGGACTGAAGCTTTCTTT
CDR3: CASSLVTGTEAFF

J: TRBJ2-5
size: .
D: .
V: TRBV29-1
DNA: TGCAGCGTTGAAGAGCAAGGAGATGCGTACCAAGAGACCCAGTACTTC
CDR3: CSVEEQGDAYQETQYF

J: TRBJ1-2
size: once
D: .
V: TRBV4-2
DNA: TGTGCCAGCAGCATCGGCGGGGGGGATGGCTACACCTTC
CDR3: CASSIGGGDGYTF

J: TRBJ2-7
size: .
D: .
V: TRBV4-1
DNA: TGCGCCAGCAGCCCGTTGAGGCTAACCTACGAGCAGTACTTC
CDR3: CASSPLRLTYEQYF

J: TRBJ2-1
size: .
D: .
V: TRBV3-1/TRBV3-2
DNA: TGTGCCAGCAGCGTCCGAGGGGCCGCATCCTACAATGAGCAGTTCTTC
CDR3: CASSVRGAASYNEQFF

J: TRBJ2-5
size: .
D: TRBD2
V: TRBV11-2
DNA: TGTGCCAGCAGCTTAGCCGGACTAGAGGAGACCCAGTACTTC
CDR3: CASSLAGLEETQYF

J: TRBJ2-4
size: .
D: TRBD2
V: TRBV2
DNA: TGTGCCAGCAGCCCACGGAGGGAGGGCAAAAACATTCAGTACTTC
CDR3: CASSPRREGKNIQYF

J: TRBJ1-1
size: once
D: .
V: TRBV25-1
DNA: TGTGCCAGCATAGGGGGTGCAGCGAACACTGAAGCTTTCTTT
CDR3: CASIGGAANTEAFF

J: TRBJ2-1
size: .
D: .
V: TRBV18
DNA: TGTGCCAGCTCTCCAGGGGACCTACTGGGGATCGAGCAGTTCTTC
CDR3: CASSPGDLLGIEQFF